These 23 T cell receptor beta chains came from one sample sequenced in a study of T-cell memory formation after mild COVID-19. TCRdb passed the 5' RACE reads through MiXCR, listing each CDR3 protein once. The sample has roughly 310,000 distinct CDR3 sequences, approximately 15% seen once. The sample taken for sequencing was PBMCs or a T cell subset sorted from them (not recorded which). The receptors were gathered from a man aged 18-30 years who had mild COVID-19 (a few samples of this study predate the infection). Cell type and time point are not known.

This chain links TRBV29-1 with TRBJ2-3; a weak D match, TRBD2 (6 bases). Deletions cut 0 bases from V and 4 bases from J, with 17 bases between. Germline CDR1 SQVTM, CDR2 ANQGSEA. The CDR3 is 16 amino acids. CDR3 protein: CSVEDVRRLDADTQYF. CDR3 nucleotide sequence: TGCAGCGTTGAAGATGTCAGGAGACTAGACGCAGATACGCAGTATTTT.

This clonotype has more than one count but fewer than ten. This sequence joins TRBV7-9 and TRBJ1-1, with D uncertain. The CDR3 runs to 15 residues. CDR1 SEHNR and CDR2 FQNEAQ come from the germline V gene (reference sequence). With 4 bases removed from V and 6 bases from J, the gap between germline ends came to 18 bases. CDR3: CASSSSQGRRAEAFF. The CDR3 bases are TGTGCCAGCAGCTCAAGTCAAGGGAGACGGGCTGAAGCTTTCTTT.

This clonotype came up many times. The CDR3 nucleotides are TGTGCCAGCAGCCAAGACGGCAGGCTGAATGAAAAACTGTTTTTT. It specifies CASSQDGRLNEKLFF. J is TRBJ1-4 and V is TRBV4-2; D remains unclear. Germline loops: CDR1 LGHNA, CDR2 YNFKEQ. Trimming pared 0 bases from V and 5 bases from J, leaving 10 bases between. This CDR3 has 15 residues.

The chain combines TRBV7-9 with TRBJ2-7; D is uncertain. The CDR3 is 17 amino acids. The V and J ends lost 1 base and 3 bases respectively, with 19 bases between them. Germline V CDR1 and CDR2: SEHNR, FQNEAQ (reference sequence). The CDR3 spells CASSLGGGFSQNYEQYF. The DNA for the CDR3 is TGTGCCAGCAGCTTAGGAGGTGGGTTCTCCCAGAACTACGAGCAGTACTTC.

This clonotype has only a few counts. The chain employs TRBV4-3 and TRBJ1-4; D is undetermined. Trimming stripped 1 base from V and 4 bases from J, with 13 bases between. Germline assignment: CDR1 LGHNA and CDR2 YSLEER. The CDR3 runs to 16 residues. DNA for the CDR3: TGCGCCAGCAGCCAAGGTCCGAGACGGGATAATGAAAAACTGTTTTTT. Its translation: CASSQGPRRDNEKLFF.

V gene TRBV7-3 combines with J gene TRBJ1-1; D is undetermined. Germline CDR1 and CDR2: SGHTA and FQGTGA. Trimming removed 5 bases at V and 8 bases at J, with 9 bases between. The CDR3 is 11 amino acids. The CDR3 DNA is TGTGCCAGCAGCGCTAACATGGAAGCTTTCTTT. It specifies CASSANMEAFF.

This clonotype was seen a few times. The chain links TRBV30 to TRBJ1-2; TRBD1 is a possible D gene (6 bases). The CDR3 consists of 15 residues. V was trimmed by 1 base and J by 6 bases, leaving 18 bases between them. The germline gives CDR1 GTSNPN, CDR2 SVGIG (reference sequence). The CDR3 bases are TGTGCCTGGAGTGCGCCACTACAGGGTGGGCATGGCTACACCTTC. Protein product: CAWSAPLQGGHGYTF.

Only a few counts were recorded for this clonotype. The chain recombines TRBV12-3 or TRBV12-4 with TRBJ2-1; perhaps TRBD2 as D (6 bases). The ends were cut back, 3 bases at V and 9 bases at J, with 9 bases in the middle. The CDR3 has 12 residues. Written as DNA, the CDR3 is TGTGCCAGCAGTTTTCTGGAGGGTGAGCAGTTCTTC. This encodes CASSFLEGEQFF.

The rearrangement uses TRBV19 and TRBJ2-5; 7 bases match TRBD2. Trimming removed 6 bases from V and 2 bases from J; junction bases left unmatched: 6. The CDR3 is 14 residues long. Germline lookup yields CDR1 LNHDA and CDR2 SQIVND (reference sequence). The CDR3 nucleotides are TGTGCCAGTAGCTCCGGGACTACTCAAGAGACCCAGTACTTC. Its translation: CASSSGTTQETQYF.

This clonotype was detected a few times. The chain recombines TRBV4-3 with TRBJ2-7; D is possibly TRBD1 (6 bases). Per germline, CDR1 LGHNA and CDR2 YSLEER. The CDR3 is made up of 17 amino acids. V lost 0 bases, J lost 0 bases, and 15 bases lay in between. The CDR3 DNA follows: TGCGCCAGCAGCCAAGACCCTGACAGGCCGATCTCCTACGAGCAGTACGTC. Residues: CASSQDPDRPISYEQYV.

This clonotype showed up many times. This chain links TRBV14 with TRBJ1-6; weak D call: TRBD1 (6 bases). Germline loops: CDR1 SGHDN, CDR2 FVKESK. V lost 0 bases and J 11 bases, leaving 14 bases between the germline ends. CDR3 length: 15 amino acids. The CDR3 sequence: CASSQEGALGTPLHF. CDR3 nucleotides: TGTGCCAGCAGCCAAGAGGGGGCTCTCGGTACACCCCTCCACTTT.

This clonotype was picked up a small number of times. The rearrangement joins TRBV20-1 to TRBJ2-5; 7 bases align to TRBD1. V dropped 2 bases and J dropped 3; count of bases not matched to a gene: 3. CDR1 is DFQATT and CDR2 is SNEGSKA in the germline V gene (reference sequence). CDR3 length: 13 amino acids. The CDR3 reads CSARYQGEETQYF. CDR3 sequence (DNA): TGCAGTGCTAGATACCAGGGGGAAGAGACCCAGTACTTC.

This clonotype has a handful of counts. The V call is TRBV7-8, the J call TRBJ1-6, with 7 bases fitting TRBD1. The trim removed 1 base at V and 10 bases at J, leaving 7 bases unmatched. The CDR3 is 15 amino acids. From germline, CDR1 is SGHVS and CDR2 FQNEAQ. The CDR3 loop reads CASSLDRGPLSPLHF. The CDR3, as DNA: TGTGCCAGCAGCTTAGATAGGGGGCCGTTATCACCCCTCCACTTT.

V usage is TRBV5-1 and J usage is TRBJ1-2; 10 positions match TRBD1. Germline V gene sequence: CDR1 SGHRS, CDR2 YFSETQ. Trimming took 3 bases from V and 6 from J; bases not matched to a gene: 5. This CDR3 contains 14 residues. The CDR3 DNA reads TGCGCCAGCAGCTGGGGGACAGGGGTGAATGGCTACACCTTC. It codes for CASSWGTGVNGYTF.

This clonotype was seen at least ten times. The DNA for the CDR3 is TGTGCCAGCAGCTTGGGAGGGGATGGGGCCAACGTCCTGACTTTC. This codes for CASSLGGDGANVLTF. The V gene is TRBV5-6, the J gene TRBJ2-6, with D perhaps TRBD1 or TRBD2 (5 bases each). V dropped 0 bases and J dropped 3 bases, with 7 bases sitting between them. The CDR3 is 15 amino acids. Per germline, CDR1 SGHDT and CDR2 YYEEEE.

Only a few counts were recorded for this clonotype. The chain recombines TRBV7-2 with TRBJ2-1; a possible D gene is TRBD2 (5 bases). Germline CDR1 and CDR2: SGHTA and FQGNSA. Trimming took off 3 bases at V and 8 bases at J, with 20 bases between the two ends. The CDR3 totals 16 residues. CDR3 loop: CASSLGALVVGDEQFF. The CDR3 nucleotides are TGTGCCAGCAGCTTGGGAGCACTAGTTGTTGGTGATGAGCAGTTCTTC.

This clonotype came up a few times. The CDR3 sequence: CASSLGFVPGAYTQYF. The DNA for the CDR3 is TGTGCCAGCAGCTTAGGCTTCGTCCCGGGTGCTTATACGCAGTATTTT. The J gene is TRBJ2-3, the V gene TRBV7-2; D is undetermined. The V and J ends lost 1 base and 7 bases respectively, with 18 bases between them. Germline assignment: CDR1 SGHTA and CDR2 FQGNSA. This CDR3 has 16 amino acids.

V is TRBV10-2 and J is TRBJ2-2; possibly TRBD2 for D (5 bases). The germline V and J ends were trimmed by 3 bases and 5 bases, with 10 bases remaining between them. The germline CDR1 and CDR2 sequences are WSHSY and SAAADI. This CDR3 contains 14 residues. In nucleotides, the CDR3 is TGCGCCAGCAGTGATAGGTCGGGGACCGGGGAGCTGTTTTTT. Its translation: CASSDRSGTGELFF.

The chain uses TRBV7-6 and TRBJ1-2; D is ambiguous. Per the germline V gene, CDR1 is SGHVS and CDR2 is FNYEAQ. The V gene lost 3 bases and the J gene lost 7 bases, with 9 bases spanning the gap. The CDR3 length is 12 residues. CDR3 sequence reads: CASSLRFSGYTF. DNA for the CDR3: TGTGCCAGCAGCTTGCGATTTAGTGGCTACACCTTC.

The gene calls are TRBV12-3 or TRBV12-4 and TRBJ2-3; possible D gene TRBD2, 6 bases. V was clipped by 4 bases and J by 4 bases, with 12 bases between them. The CDR3 covers 14 residues. The CDR3 reads CASSSHPSADTQYF. In DNA, the CDR3 is TGTGCCAGCAGTTCCCACCCTAGCGCAGATACGCAGTATTTT.

The chain is built from TRBV12-3 or TRBV12-4 and TRBJ2-1; 10 bases map to TRBD1. The length of the CDR3 is 15 residues. The V gene end was trimmed by 4 bases and the J gene end by 5 bases; junction bases not matched to a gene: 5. This CDR3 is CASSWDRGTHNEQFF. The DNA for the CDR3 is TGTGCCAGCAGTTGGGACAGGGGAACCCACAATGAGCAGTTCTTC.

This clonotype was observed a few times. V gene TRBV18 combines with J gene TRBJ2-2; D remains unclear. In germline, CDR1 is KGHSH, CDR2 LQKENI. The CDR3 totals 13 residues. Trimming removed 2 bases at V and 5 bases at J, with 6 bases between. CDR3 nucleotides: TGTGCCAGCTCACCATCTGAAACCGGGGAGCTGTTTTTT. It encodes CASSPSETGELFF. Full variable domain (rest looked up from reference TRBV18 and TRBJ2-2): NAGVMQNPRHLVRRRGQEARLRCSPMKGHSHVYWYRQLPEEGLKFMVYLQKENIIDESGMPKERFSAEFPKEGPSILRIQQVVRGDSAAYFCASSPSETGELFFGEGSRLTVL.

This clonotype occurred a few times. The rearrangement uses TRBV7-2 and TRBJ2-3, with D perhaps TRBD1 (6 bases). The ends were cut back, 5 bases at V and 5 bases at J, with 17 bases in the middle. The length of the CDR3 is 15 residues. The germline V gene encodes CDR1 SGHTA and CDR2 FQGNSA. CDR3 sequence (DNA): TGTGCCAGCAGCCCACGAGGGCAGGGGAAAGATACGCAGTATTTT. Amino acids: CASSPRGQGKDTQYF.